This is a list of T cell receptor beta chains from one sample in a study of T cells in Graves' hyperthyroidism and ophthalmopathy. Using its own MiXCR run on the multiplex PCR reads, TCRdb lists one record per CDR3 protein. The profile shows under 400,000 distinct CDR3 sequences, about 20% of them singletons. Sequenced: blood. These receptors were taken from a woman between 50 and 59 years old with Graves' hyperthyroidism. The CDR3 runs from the conserved cysteine through the conserved F or W. A D gene is named only where the DNA matches it firmly. Only some rows state a clone size, as once, few, many or a class for expanded clones.

. | 15 | TRBJ2-1 | . | TRBV6-1 | CASSEEVSSYNEQFF | TGTGCCAGCAGTGAAGAGGTTAGCTCCTACAATGAGCAGTTCTTC
. | 16 | TRBJ2-5 | many | TRBV28 | CASSFPRSGTQETQYF | TGTGCCAGCAGTTTCCCACGGAGCGGAACTCAAGAGACCCAGTACTTC
TRBD2 | 14 | TRBJ2-3 | many | TRBV6-1 | CASGLAGGTDTQYF | TGTGCCAGCGGTTTAGCGGGGGGCACAGATACGCAGTATTTT
. | 13 | TRBJ2-1 | many | TRBV7-2 | CASSLVGRNEQFF | TGTGCCAGCAGCTTAGTGGGGAGGAATGAGCAGTTCTTC
TRBD2 | 18 | TRBJ2-3 | many | TRBV20-1 | CSARPFVGLAGVTDTQYF | TGCAGTGCTAGACCCTTCGTCGGTCTAGCGGGGGTCACAGATACGCAGTATTTT
. | 15 | TRBJ1-2 | . | TRBV6-1 | CASRVAPQGNYGYTF | TGTGCCAGCAGAGTGGCCCCGCAGGGGAACTATGGCTACACCTTC
. | 12 | TRBJ2-3 | many | TRBV2 | CASSQAPDTQYF | TGTGCCAGCAGCCAAGCGCCAGATACGCAGTATTTT
. | 15 | TRBJ1-4 | few | TRBV12-3/TRBV12-4 | CASSLWRGDAEKLFF | TGTGCCAGCAGTTTATGGAGGGGAGACGCGGAAAAACTGTTTTTT
TRBD1 | 13 | TRBJ1-2 | . | TRBV18 | CASSRTGDAGYTF | TGTGCCAGCTCACGGACAGGGGATGCTGGCTACACCTTC
TRBD1 | 13 | TRBJ1-2 | . | TRBV3-1 | CASRGTGDYGYTF | TGTGCCAGCAGAGGGACAGGGGACTATGGCTACACCTTC
. | 15 | TRBJ1-5 | many | TRBV12-3/TRBV12-4 | CASSSRAVGNQPQHF | TGTGCCAGCAGCTCCAGGGCGGTTGGCAATCAGCCCCAGCATTTT
TRBD1 | 15 | TRBJ1-2 | few | TRBV2 | CASRPNTGGAYGYTF | TGTGCCAGCAGACCTAATACAGGGGGCGCCTATGGCTACACCTTC
. | 15 | TRBJ2-5 | . | TRBV7-9 | CASSHSREEQETQYF | TGTGCCAGCAGTCATTCCAGGGAGGAACAAGAGACCCAGTACTTC
. | 11 | TRBJ2-2 | many | TRBV3-1 | CASSLPGELFF | TGTGCCAGCAGCCTACCAGGGGAGCTGTTTTTT
. | 13 | TRBJ1-5 | many | TRBV29-1 | CSVAPGSNQPQHF | TGCAGCGTTGCACCGGGTAGCAATCAGCCCCAGCATTTT
. | 13 | TRBJ2-5 | many | TRBV10-2 | CASSEWGEETQYF | TGCGCCAGCAGTGAGTGGGGGGAAGAGACCCAGTACTTC